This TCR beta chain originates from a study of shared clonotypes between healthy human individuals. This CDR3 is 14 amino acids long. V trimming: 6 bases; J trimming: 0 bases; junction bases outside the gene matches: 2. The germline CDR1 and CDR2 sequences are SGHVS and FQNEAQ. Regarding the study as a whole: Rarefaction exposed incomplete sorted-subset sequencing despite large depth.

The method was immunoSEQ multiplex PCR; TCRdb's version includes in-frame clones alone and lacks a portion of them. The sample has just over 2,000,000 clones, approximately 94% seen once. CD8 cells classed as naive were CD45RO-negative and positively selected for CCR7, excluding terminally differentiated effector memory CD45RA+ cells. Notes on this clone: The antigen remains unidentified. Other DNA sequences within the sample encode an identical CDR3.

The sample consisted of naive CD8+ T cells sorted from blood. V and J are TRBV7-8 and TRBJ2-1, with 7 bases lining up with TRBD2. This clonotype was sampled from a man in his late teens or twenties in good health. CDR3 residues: CASSPSGSYNEQFF. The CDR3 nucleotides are TGTGCCAGCAGTCCTAGCGGCTCCTACAATGAGCAGTTCTTC.